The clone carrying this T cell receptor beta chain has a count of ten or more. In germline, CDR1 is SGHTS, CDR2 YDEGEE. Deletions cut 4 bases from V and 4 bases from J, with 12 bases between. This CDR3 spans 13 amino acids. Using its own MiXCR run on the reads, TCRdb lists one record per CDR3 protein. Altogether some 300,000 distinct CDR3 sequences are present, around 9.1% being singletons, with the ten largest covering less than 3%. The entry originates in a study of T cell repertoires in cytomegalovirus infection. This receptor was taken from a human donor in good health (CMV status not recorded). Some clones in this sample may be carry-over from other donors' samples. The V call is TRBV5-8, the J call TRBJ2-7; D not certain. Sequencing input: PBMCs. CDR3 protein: CASSLGWLYEQYF. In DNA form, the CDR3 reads TGTGCCAGCAGCCTAGGTTGGCTTTACGAGCAGTACTTC.